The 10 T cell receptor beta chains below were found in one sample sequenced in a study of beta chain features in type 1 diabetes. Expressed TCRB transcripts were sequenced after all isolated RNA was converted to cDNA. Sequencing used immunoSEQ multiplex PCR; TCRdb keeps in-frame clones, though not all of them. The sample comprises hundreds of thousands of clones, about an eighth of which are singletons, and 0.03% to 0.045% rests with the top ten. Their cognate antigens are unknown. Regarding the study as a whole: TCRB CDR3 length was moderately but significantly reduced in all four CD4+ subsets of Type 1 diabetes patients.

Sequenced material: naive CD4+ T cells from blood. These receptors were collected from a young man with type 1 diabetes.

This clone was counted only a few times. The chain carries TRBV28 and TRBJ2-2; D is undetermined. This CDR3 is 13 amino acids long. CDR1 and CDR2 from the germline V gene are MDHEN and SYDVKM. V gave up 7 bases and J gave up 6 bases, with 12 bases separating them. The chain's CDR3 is CASTHDLAGELFF. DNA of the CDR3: TGTGCCAGCACACACGACCTGGCCGGGGAGCTGTTTTTT.

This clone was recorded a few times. The CDR3 DNA reads as TGCGCCAGCAGCCTTGGTAGACAGGGGGCTTTTGGCGAGCAGTACTTC. Translation gives CASSLGRQGAFGEQYF. This rearrangement joins TRBV4-3 to TRBJ2-7; 10 bases are shared with TRBD1. V was pared by 4 bases and J by 6 bases, with 12 bases of the junction left unmatched. CDR3 length: 16 residues. Germline V gene lookup returns CDR1 LGHNA and CDR2 YSLEER.

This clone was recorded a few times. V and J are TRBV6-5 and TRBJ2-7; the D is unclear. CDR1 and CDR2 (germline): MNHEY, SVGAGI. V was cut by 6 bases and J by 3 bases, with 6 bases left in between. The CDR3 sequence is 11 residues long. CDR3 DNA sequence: TGTGCCAGCAGAACGTACTACGAGCAGTACTTC. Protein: CASRTYYEQYF.

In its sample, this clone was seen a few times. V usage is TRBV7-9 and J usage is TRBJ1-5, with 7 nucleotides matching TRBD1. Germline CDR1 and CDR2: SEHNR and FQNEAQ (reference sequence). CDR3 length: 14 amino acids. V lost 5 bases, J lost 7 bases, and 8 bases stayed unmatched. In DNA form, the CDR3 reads TGTGCCAGCAGCCGTACAGGGGCATGGCAGCCCCAGCATTTT. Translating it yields CASSRTGAWQPQHF. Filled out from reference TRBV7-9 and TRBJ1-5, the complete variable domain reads DTGVSQNPRHKITKRGQNVTFRCDPISEHNRLYWYRQTLGQGPEFLTYFQNEAQLEKSRLLSDRFSAERPKGSFSTLEIQRTEQGDSAMYLCASSRTGAWQPQHFGDGTRLSIL.

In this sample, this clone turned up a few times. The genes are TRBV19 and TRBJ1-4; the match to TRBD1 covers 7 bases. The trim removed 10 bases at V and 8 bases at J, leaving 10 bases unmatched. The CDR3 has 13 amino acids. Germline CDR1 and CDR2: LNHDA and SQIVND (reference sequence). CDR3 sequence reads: CATQGGAREKLFF. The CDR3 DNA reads TGTGCCACCCAAGGGGGCGCGAGGGAAAAACTGTTTTTT. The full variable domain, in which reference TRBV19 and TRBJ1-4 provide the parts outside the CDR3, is DGGITQSPKYLFRKEGQNVTLSCEQNLNHDAMYWYRQDPGQGLRLIYYSQIVNDFQKGDIAEGYSVSREKKESFPLTVTSAQKNPTAFYLCATQGGAREKLFFGSGTQLSVL.

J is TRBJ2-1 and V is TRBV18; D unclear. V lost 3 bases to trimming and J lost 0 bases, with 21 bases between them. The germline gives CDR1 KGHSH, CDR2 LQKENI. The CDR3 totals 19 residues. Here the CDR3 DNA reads TGTGCCAGCTCACCCGGAACTGGGATCCTCTCGAGCTCCTACAATGAGCAGTTCTTC. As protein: CASSPGTGILSSSYNEQFF.

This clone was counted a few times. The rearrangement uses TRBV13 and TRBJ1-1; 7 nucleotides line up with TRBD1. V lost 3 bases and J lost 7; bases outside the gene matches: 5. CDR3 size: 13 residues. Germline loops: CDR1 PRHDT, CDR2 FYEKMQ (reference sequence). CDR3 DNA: TGTGCCAGCAGCTTGGACAGGACGCTTGAAGCTTTCTTT. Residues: CASSLDRTLEAFF.

The CDR3 is CAIGRPQETQYF. The CDR3 DNA follows: TGTGCCATCGGGCGTCCTCAAGAGACCCAGTACTTC. V gene TRBV6-6 combines with J gene TRBJ2-5, with unresolved D. This CDR3 region has 12 residues. Germline CDR1 and CDR2: MNHNY and SVGAGI (reference sequence). The V end lost 10 bases, the J end lost 2 bases, and 11 bases lay between the germline ends.

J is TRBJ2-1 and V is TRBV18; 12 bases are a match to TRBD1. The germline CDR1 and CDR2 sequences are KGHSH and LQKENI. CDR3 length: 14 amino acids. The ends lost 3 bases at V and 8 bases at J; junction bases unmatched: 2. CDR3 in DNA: TGTGCCAGCTCACCCGGGACAGGGGGCGATGAGCAGTTCTTC. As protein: CASSPGTGGDEQFF.

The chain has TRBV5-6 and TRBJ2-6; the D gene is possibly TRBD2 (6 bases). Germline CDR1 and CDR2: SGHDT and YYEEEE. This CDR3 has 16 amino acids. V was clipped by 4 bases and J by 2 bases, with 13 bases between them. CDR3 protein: CASSRTLATGANVLTF. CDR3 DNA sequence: TGTGCCAGCAGCCGAACCCTAGCGACTGGGGCCAACGTCCTGACTTTC.